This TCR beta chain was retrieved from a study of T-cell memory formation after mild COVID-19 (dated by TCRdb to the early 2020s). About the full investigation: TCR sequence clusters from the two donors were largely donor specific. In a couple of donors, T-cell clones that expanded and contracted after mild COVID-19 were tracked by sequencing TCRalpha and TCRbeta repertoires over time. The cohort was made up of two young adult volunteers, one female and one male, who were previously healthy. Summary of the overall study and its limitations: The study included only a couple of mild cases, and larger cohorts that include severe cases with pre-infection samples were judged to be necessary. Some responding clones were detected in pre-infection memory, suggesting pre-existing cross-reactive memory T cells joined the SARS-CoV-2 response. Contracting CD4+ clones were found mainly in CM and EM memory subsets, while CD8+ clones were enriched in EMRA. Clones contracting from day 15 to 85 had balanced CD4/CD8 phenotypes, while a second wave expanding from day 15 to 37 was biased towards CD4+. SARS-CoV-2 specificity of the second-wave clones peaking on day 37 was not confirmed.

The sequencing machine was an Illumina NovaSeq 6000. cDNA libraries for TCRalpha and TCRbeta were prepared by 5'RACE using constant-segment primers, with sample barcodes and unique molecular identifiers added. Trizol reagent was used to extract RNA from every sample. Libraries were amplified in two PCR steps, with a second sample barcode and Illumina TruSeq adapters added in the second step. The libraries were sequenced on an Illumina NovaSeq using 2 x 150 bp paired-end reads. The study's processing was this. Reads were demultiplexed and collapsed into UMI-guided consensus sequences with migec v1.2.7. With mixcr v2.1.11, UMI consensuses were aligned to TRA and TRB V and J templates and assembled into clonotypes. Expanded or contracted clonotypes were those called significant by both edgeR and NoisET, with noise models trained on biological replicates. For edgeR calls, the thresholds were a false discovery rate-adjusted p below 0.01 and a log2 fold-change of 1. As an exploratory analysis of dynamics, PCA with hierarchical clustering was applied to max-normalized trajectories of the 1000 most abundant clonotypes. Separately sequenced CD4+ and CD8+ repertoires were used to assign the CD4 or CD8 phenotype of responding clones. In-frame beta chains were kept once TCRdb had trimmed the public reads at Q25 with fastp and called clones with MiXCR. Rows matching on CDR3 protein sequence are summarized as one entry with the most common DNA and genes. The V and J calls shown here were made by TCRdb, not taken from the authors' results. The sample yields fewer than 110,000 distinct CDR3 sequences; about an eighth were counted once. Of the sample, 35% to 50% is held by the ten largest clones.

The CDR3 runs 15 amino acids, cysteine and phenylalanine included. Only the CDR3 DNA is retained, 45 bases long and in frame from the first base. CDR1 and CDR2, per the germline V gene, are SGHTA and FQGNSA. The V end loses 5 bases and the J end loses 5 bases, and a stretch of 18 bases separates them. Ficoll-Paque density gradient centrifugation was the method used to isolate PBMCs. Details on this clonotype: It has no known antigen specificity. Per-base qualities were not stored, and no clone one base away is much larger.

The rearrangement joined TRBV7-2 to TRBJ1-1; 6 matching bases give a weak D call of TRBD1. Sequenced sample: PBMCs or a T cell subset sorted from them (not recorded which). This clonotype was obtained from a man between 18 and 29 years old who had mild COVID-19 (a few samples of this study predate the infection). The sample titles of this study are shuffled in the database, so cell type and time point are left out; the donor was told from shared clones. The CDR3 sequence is CASSPEVAGTTEAFF. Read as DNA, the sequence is TGTGCCAGCAGCCCCGAGGTGGCAGGGACAACTGAAGCTTTCTTT.